Below, 30 T cell receptor beta chains from the same sample are listed, as sequenced in a study of T cell changes during pregnancy in multiple sclerosis. Produced via immunoSEQ multiplex PCR; TCRdb's table is partial and in-frame only. The top ten clones hold around 17% of a sample with about 18,000 clones, roughly 83% of them seen once. This specimen was CD8+ T cells from peripheral blood mononuclear cells, taken in the third trimester of pregnancy. Receptors originate from a female donor in good health, enrolled as a control in a pregnancy study.

The chain uses TRBV7-9 and TRBJ2-1; the D gene is possibly TRBD1 (5 bases). This CDR3 region has 15 residues. V was pared by 8 bases and J by 0 bases, with 14 bases between. CDR1 SEHNR and CDR2 FQNEAQ come from the germline V gene (reference sequence). DNA of the CDR3: TGTGCCAGCTTTTGGGGCGGTAGCTCCTACAATGAGCAGTTCTTC. Its translation is CASFWGGSSYNEQFF. The complete variable domain, with remaining parts taken from reference TRBV7-9 and TRBJ2-1, reads DTGVSQNPRHKITKRGQNVTFRCDPISEHNRLYWYRQTLGQGPEFLTYFQNEAQLEKSRLLSDRFSAERPKGSFSTLEIQRTEQGDSAMYLCASFWGGSSYNEQFFGPGTRLTVL.

Within the sample, this clone is medium-sized. The CDR3 DNA reads TGTGCCAGCAGCGAAATCCAGGGTTCACCCCTCCACTTT. This encodes CASSEIQGSPLHF. The chain joins TRBV7-9 to TRBJ1-6, with D tentatively TRBD1 (5 bases). CDR1 and CDR2 from the germline V gene are SEHNR and FQNEAQ (reference sequence). Trimming left V 5 bases short and J 9 bases short, with 11 bases between. The CDR3 extends over 13 amino acids.

The chain employs TRBV30 and TRBJ2-7; weak D call: TRBD2 (6 bases). Between the trimmed V and J ends, which lost 0 bases and 0 bases, there was a span of 9 bases. The CDR3 contains 14 residues. From germline, CDR1 is GTSNPN and CDR2 SVGIG (reference sequence). This CDR3 is CAWSVFSGSYEQYF. CDR3 DNA sequence: TGTGCCTGGAGTGTATTTAGCGGCTCCTACGAGCAGTACTTC.

The CDR3 region is CASSYGQGYEQYF. In DNA, the CDR3 is TGTGCCAGTAGTTATGGACAGGGCTACGAGCAGTACTTC. The chain uses TRBV19 and TRBJ2-7; 8 positions match TRBD1. V gave up 5 bases and J gave up 3 bases; unmatched junction bases: 3. CDR3 size: 13 residues. Germline values: CDR1 LNHDA, CDR2 SQIVND (reference sequence).

V usage is TRBV19 and J usage is TRBJ1-3; tentatively, D is TRBD1 (6 bases). V shed 10 bases and J shed 0 bases, with 16 bases lying between them. CDR3 size: 15 residues. Germline V CDR1 and CDR2: LNHDA, SQIVND (reference sequence). In DNA, the CDR3 is TGTGCCACTTCGGAGGACAGTAGCTCTGGAAACACCATATATTTT. Protein product: CATSEDSSSGNTIYF.

The chain joins TRBV5-1 to TRBJ2-5; D possibly corresponds to TRBD2 (5 bases). Trimming stripped 0 bases from V and 3 bases from J, with 12 bases between. CDR1 and CDR2 (germline): SGHRS, YFSETQ. The CDR3 sequence is 15 residues long. DNA for the CDR3: TGCGCCAGCAGCTTGGACGGGGTTCCCGAAGAGACCCAGTACTTC. It specifies CASSLDGVPEETQYF.

The rearrangement links TRBV29-1 to TRBJ1-1, with TRBD1 as a possible D gene (5 bases). There are 12 residues in the CDR3. Per the germline V gene, CDR1 is SQVTM and CDR2 is ANQGSEA. This CDR3 is CSDLQGNTEAFF. CDR3 DNA: TGCAGTGACCTCCAGGGGAACACTGAAGCTTTCTTT.

The chain uses TRBV2 and TRBJ2-2; 12 positions match TRBD2. V gave up 1 base and J gave up 7 bases; unmatched junction bases: 7. Germline V gene lookup returns CDR1 SNHLY and CDR2 FYNNEI. CDR3 length: 17 amino acids. The CDR3 loop is CASSEEASGRANGELFF. DNA of the CDR3: TGTGCCAGCAGTGAAGAAGCTAGCGGGAGGGCCAACGGGGAGCTGTTTTTT. The entire variable domain, with the rest obtained from reference TRBV2 and TRBJ2-2, is as follows: EPEVTQTPSHQVTQMGQEVILRCVPISNHLYFYWYRQILGQKVEFLVSFYNNEISEKSEIFDDQFSVERPDGSNFTLKIRSTKLEDSAMYFCASSEEASGRANGELFFGEGSRLTVL.

The rearrangement joins TRBV9 to TRBJ1-2; D might be TRBD1 (5 bases). V was pared by 3 bases and J by 6 bases, with 15 bases between. The V gene's germline CDR1 is SGDLS and CDR2 YYNGEE. This CDR3 is 14 amino acids long. This CDR3 reads CASSGGRARDGYTF. The CDR3 DNA sequence: TGTGCCAGCAGCGGCGGCAGGGCCCGGGATGGCTACACCTTC.

The chain combines TRBV19 with TRBJ2-1; D may be TRBD1 (6 bases). The germline V gene encodes CDR1 LNHDA and CDR2 SQIVND (reference sequence). The CDR3 length is 13 residues. V dropped 1 base and J dropped 7 bases, with 8 bases sitting between them. The CDR3 loop is CASSIATGNEQFF. CDR3 coding DNA: TGTGCCAGTAGTATAGCCACAGGGAATGAGCAGTTCTTC.

The V and J genes are TRBV7-9 and TRBJ1-5; D is unclear. The ends were cut back, 5 bases at V and 3 bases at J, with 14 bases in the middle. The CDR3 runs to 15 residues. The V gene's germline CDR1 is SEHNR and CDR2 FQNEAQ (reference sequence). The DNA of the CDR3 is TGTGCCAGCAGCCCCCTGGGCACACCCAATCAGCCCCAGCATTTT. This gives the protein CASSPLGTPNQPQHF.

The chain recombines TRBV30 with TRBJ2-3, with 9 bases aligning to TRBD2. The CDR3 consists of 16 residues. From germline, CDR1 is GTSNPN and CDR2 SVGIG (reference sequence). The junction had 10 bases not matched to a gene; V was cut back by 4 bases and J by 2 bases. As DNA, the CDR3 is TGTGCCTGGACTCCACGGGCTAGCGGGATCACAGATACGCAGTATTTT. It encodes CAWTPRASGITDTQYF.

The rearrangement links TRBV9 to TRBJ1-2; D perhaps matches TRBD1 (6 bases). The CDR3 has 15 amino acids. Per germline, CDR1 SGDLS and CDR2 YYNGEE. The V end lost 3 bases, the J end lost 6 bases, and 18 bases lay between the germline ends. For the CDR3, the DNA is TGTGCCAGCAGCGCCACAGGGAAGGGTGGGGATGGCTACACCTTC. Translating it yields CASSATGKGGDGYTF.

The chain links TRBV7-9 to TRBJ2-3; D might be TRBD2 (6 bases). There are 15 residues in the CDR3. Trimming removed 4 bases from V and 4 bases from J, with 15 bases in between. CDR1 and CDR2 from the germline V gene are SEHNR and FQNEAQ (reference sequence). The CDR3 DNA follows: TGTGCCAGCAGCTGGCCGGGAGCGGGCGCAGATACGCAGTATTTT. Translating gives CASSWPGAGADTQYF.

This chain uses TRBV6-5 with TRBJ1-1; 7 nucleotides match TRBD1. The CDR3 consists of 14 residues. Germline CDR1 MNHEY, CDR2 SVGAGI. V shed 4 bases, J shed 7 bases, and the junction held 9 bases outside the gene matches. CDR3 DNA sequence: TGTGCCAGCAGTTCGCAAGGTTACAGGGGTGAAGCTTTCTTT. Translating it yields CASSSQGYRGEAFF.

CDR3 sequence (DNA): TGTGCCATCAGTGAGTCTATGGCTAGCGGGGACTACAATGAGCAGTTCTTC. It specifies CAISESMASGDYNEQFF. V usage is TRBV10-3 and J usage is TRBJ2-1; 9 bases align to TRBD2. There are 17 residues in the CDR3. Trimming at V came to 0 bases and at J to 3 bases, leaving 6 bases not matched to a gene. Per the germline V gene, CDR1 is ENHRY and CDR2 is SYGVKD.

The rearrangement links TRBV5-4 to TRBJ2-7, with D possibly matching TRBD2 (6 bases). V was clipped by 0 bases and J by 2 bases, with 9 bases between them. Germline V gives CDR1 SGHNT, CDR2 YYREEE (reference sequence). The CDR3 totals 14 residues. Here the CDR3 reads CASSLAASAYEQYF. The CDR3 coding sequence is TGTGCCAGCAGCTTGGCCGCTAGCGCCTACGAGCAGTACTTC.

The gene calls are TRBV6-4 and TRBJ2-1, with TRBD2 as a possible D gene (5 bases). This CDR3 contains 13 residues. Trimming left V 3 bases short and J 6 bases short, with 9 bases between. Germline V gene data show CDR1 as MRHNA and CDR2 as SNTAGT. The CDR3 DNA follows: TGTGCCAGCAGTGAGTCCGGGGTCAATGAGCAGTTCTTC. Its protein product is CASSESGVNEQFF.

The chain carries TRBV4-1 and TRBJ1-4; D call uncertain. The CDR3 is made up of 15 amino acids. V dropped 0 bases and J dropped 7 bases, with 12 bases sitting between them. Germline CDR1 reads MGHRA; CDR2 reads YSYEKL. The chain's CDR3 is CASSQEGGDLEKLFF. The CDR3 DNA follows: TGCGCCAGCAGCCAAGAGGGAGGTGATCTTGAAAAACTGTTTTTT.

This chain joins TRBV21-1 and TRBJ2-7; TRBD2, the table's D call, was not compared with the DNA. TRBV21-1 is an annotated pseudogene. The CDR3 contains 16 residues. The CDR3 sequence: CASSPHPAGGADEQYF. In nucleotides, the CDR3 is TGTGCCAGCAGCCCTCACCCAGCGGGGGGGGCGGACGAGCAGTACTTC.

This clone was counted between two and nine times. The V gene is TRBV19, the J gene TRBJ1-6; 9 positions match TRBD1. The junction had 4 bases not matched to a gene; V was cut back by 7 bases and J by 6 bases. The CDR3 length is 14 residues. Germline loops: CDR1 LNHDA, CDR2 SQIVND (reference sequence). The CDR3 DNA reads TGTGCCAGTACCCCGGGACAGGGTAATTCACCCCTCCACTTT. This encodes CASTPGQGNSPLHF.

The J gene is TRBJ2-7, the V gene TRBV7-2, with D possibly being TRBD1 (6 bases). Germline V gene data show CDR1 as SGHTA and CDR2 as FQGNSA. The V end lost 5 bases, the J end lost 2 bases, and 19 bases lay between the germline ends. This CDR3 has 16 residues. Here the CDR3 reads CASSTIDRTRAYEQYF. The DNA of the CDR3 is TGTGCCAGCAGCACCATAGACAGGACCCGAGCCTACGAGCAGTACTTC.

This chain links TRBV27 with TRBJ1-2, with D perhaps TRBD1 (5 bases). Trimming stripped 5 bases from V and 8 bases from J, with 12 bases between. The CDR3 covers 12 residues. Germline V CDR1 and CDR2: MNHEY, SMNVEV (reference sequence). CDR3 nucleotides: TGTGCCAGCAGTCAATCAGGGTTCGGCTACACCTTC. Encoded protein: CASSQSGFGYTF.

The rearrangement uses TRBV6-5 and TRBJ1-2; tentatively, D is TRBD1 (5 bases). From germline, CDR1 is MNHEY and CDR2 SVGAGI. This CDR3 comprises 14 residues. V was cut by 2 bases and J by 3 bases, with 10 bases left in between. This CDR3 is CASSYGGGDYGYTF. CDR3 bases: TGTGCCAGCAGTTACGGGGGGGGTGACTATGGCTACACCTTC.

The J gene is TRBJ2-6, the V gene TRBV30, with D possibly TRBD1 on 5 matching bases. V was trimmed by 0 bases and J by 3 bases, leaving 21 bases between them. The CDR3 length is 19 residues. Looked up from germline, CDR1 is GTSNPN and CDR2 is SVGIG (reference sequence). DNA of the CDR3: TGTGCCTGGAGTGTTCAGGGCCTGCAGTACCTTCGTGGGGCCAACGTCCTGACTTTC. Its protein product is CAWSVQGLQYLRGANVLTF.

This chain uses TRBV7-2 with TRBJ2-7; the match to TRBD2 covers 10 bases. Germline CDR1 is SGHTA and CDR2 is FQGNSA. CDR3 size: 17 residues. V dropped 1 base and J dropped 4; count of bases not matched to a gene: 10. In DNA, the CDR3 is TGTGCCAGCAGCTTAGAATTAGCTAGCGGGAGTGGGTACGAGCAGTACTTC. This codes for CASSLELASGSGYEQYF. The variable domain in full, with the rest retrieved from reference TRBV7-2 and TRBJ2-7, is GAGVSQSPSNKVTEKGKDVELRCDPISGHTALYWYRQSLGQGLEFLIYFQGNSAPDKSGLPSDRFSAERTGGSVSTLTIQRTQQEDSAVYLCASSLELASGSGYEQYFGPGTRLTVT.

This clone is classed as medium-sized (0.01 to 0.1%). The chain recombines TRBV5-4 with TRBJ1-5; D ambiguous. The CDR3 sequence is 12 residues long. V was clipped by 4 bases and J by 4 bases, with 6 bases between them. Germline CDR1 SGHNT, CDR2 YYREEE (reference sequence). As DNA, the CDR3 is TGTGCCAGCAGCGACGGGAATCAGCCCCAGCATTTT. Translated: CASSDGNQPQHF.

This clone is a singleton in its sample. The chain links TRBV5-8 to TRBJ2-7, with D possibly TRBD2 on 6 matching bases. Germline lookup yields CDR1 SGHTS and CDR2 YDEGEE. Deletions cut 4 bases from V and 3 bases from J, with 17 bases between. CDR3 length equals 15 residues. CDR3 sequence reads: CASSQDLGDFYEQYF. The CDR3 DNA sequence: TGTGCCAGCAGCCAAGATTTAGGGGACTTCTACGAGCAGTACTTC.

This clone was picked up a small number of times. V and J are TRBV9 and TRBJ2-1, with 12 nucleotides matching TRBD2. The ends lost 7 bases at V and 5 bases at J; junction bases unmatched: 7. Germline assignment: CDR1 SGDLS and CDR2 YYNGEE. The length of the CDR3 is 15 residues. The CDR3 sequence: CASGNLAGGDNEQFF. In DNA, the CDR3 is TGTGCCAGCGGAAACCTAGCGGGGGGGGACAATGAGCAGTTCTTC.

This chain links TRBV19 with TRBJ2-7; 8 bases match TRBD2. CDR1 is LNHDA, CDR2 SQIVND, per germline (reference sequence). The CDR3 has 14 amino acids. V shed 7 bases and J 4 bases; nucleotides not matched to a gene: 9. CDR3 sequence: CASMESGSLYEQYF. DNA of the CDR3: TGTGCCAGTATGGAAAGCGGGAGCCTTTACGAGCAGTACTTC.